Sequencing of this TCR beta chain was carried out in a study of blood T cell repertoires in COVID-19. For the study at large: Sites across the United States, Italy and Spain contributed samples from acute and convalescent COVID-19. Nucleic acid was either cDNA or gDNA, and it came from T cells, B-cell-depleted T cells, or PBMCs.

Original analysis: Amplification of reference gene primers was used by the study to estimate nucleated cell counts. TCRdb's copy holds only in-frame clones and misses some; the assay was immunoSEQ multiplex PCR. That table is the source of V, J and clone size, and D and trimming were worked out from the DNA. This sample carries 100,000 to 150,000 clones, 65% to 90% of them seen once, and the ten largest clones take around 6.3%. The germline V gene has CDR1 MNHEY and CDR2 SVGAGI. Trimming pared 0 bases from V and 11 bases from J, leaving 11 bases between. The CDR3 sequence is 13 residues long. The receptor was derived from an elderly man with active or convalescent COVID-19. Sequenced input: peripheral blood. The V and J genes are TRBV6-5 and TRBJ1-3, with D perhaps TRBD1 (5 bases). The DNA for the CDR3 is TGTGCCAGCAGTTACTCAGACACAGGACCCATATATTTT. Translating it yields CASSYSDTGPIYF.